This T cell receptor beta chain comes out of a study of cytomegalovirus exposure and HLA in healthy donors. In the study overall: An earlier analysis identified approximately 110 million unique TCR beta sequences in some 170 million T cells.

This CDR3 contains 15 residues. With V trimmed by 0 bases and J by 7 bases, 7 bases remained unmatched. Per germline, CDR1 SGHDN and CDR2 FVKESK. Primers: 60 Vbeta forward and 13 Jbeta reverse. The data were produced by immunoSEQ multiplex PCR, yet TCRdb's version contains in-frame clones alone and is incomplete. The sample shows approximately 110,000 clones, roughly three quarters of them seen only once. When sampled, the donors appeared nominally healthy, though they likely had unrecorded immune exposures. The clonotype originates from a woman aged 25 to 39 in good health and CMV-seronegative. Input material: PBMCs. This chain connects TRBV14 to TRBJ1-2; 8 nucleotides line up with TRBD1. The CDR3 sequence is CASSQDLDRGRGYTF. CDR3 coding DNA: TGTGCCAGCAGCCAAGATCTCGACAGGGGTCGTGGCTACACCTTC.